Following are 17 T cell receptor beta chains from one sample sequenced in a study of cytomegalovirus exposure and HLA in healthy donors. It was with 60 Vbeta and 13 Jbeta primers that the PCR ran. The data were produced by immunoSEQ multiplex PCR, yet TCRdb's version contains in-frame clones alone and is incomplete. The specimen's table records over 80,000 clones. The source material was PBMCs. These receptor sequences come from a girl aged 5-17 years in good health and CMV-seropositive.

The chain employs TRBV27 and TRBJ1-2, with a tentative D call TRBD1 (6 bases). V gave up 1 base and J gave up 7 bases, with 16 bases separating them. Germline V lookup: CDR1 MNHEY, CDR2 SMNVEV (reference sequence). The CDR3 runs to 15 residues. The CDR3 sequence: CASSLFAGTSPGYTF. CDR3 DNA sequence: TGTGCCAGCAGTTTATTTGCCGGGACAAGCCCTGGCTACACCTTC.

The chain recombines TRBV6-1 with TRBJ1-2; the match to TRBD1 covers 7 bases. CDR3 length: 14 residues. V dropped 6 bases and J dropped 6; count of bases not matched to a gene: 10. Germline V gives CDR1 MNHNS, CDR2 SASEGT. This chain's CDR3 is CASRETGRIHGYTF. CDR3 coding DNA: TGTGCCAGCAGAGAGACAGGGAGGATTCATGGCTACACCTTC.

The gene calls are TRBV6-1 and TRBJ1-6; 10 nucleotides agree with TRBD1. The junction had 9 bases not matched to a gene; V was cut back by 3 bases and J by 4 bases. Germline CDR1 MNHNS, CDR2 SASEGT. The CDR3 covers 18 residues. The CDR3 loop is CASSEPPWTGGYNSPLHF. For the CDR3, the DNA is TGTGCCAGCAGTGAGCCCCCATGGACAGGGGGTTATAATTCACCCCTCCACTTT.

J is TRBJ2-5 and V is TRBV20-1, with D unresolved. There are 10 residues in the CDR3. Between the trimmed V and J ends, which lost 6 bases and 2 bases, there was a span of 4 bases. Germline V lookup: CDR1 DFQATT, CDR2 SNEGSKA (reference sequence). As DNA, the CDR3 is TGCAGTGCCCGGCAAGAGACCCAGTACTTC. It yields the protein CSARQETQYF.

V usage is TRBV9 and J usage is TRBJ2-5; 10 bases line up with TRBD1. J lost 4 bases, V lost 3 bases, and 3 bases had no gene match. CDR3 length equals 14 residues. Germline CDR1 is SGDLS and CDR2 is YYNGEE. The CDR3 sequence: CASSATGGAETQYF. Here the CDR3 DNA reads TGTGCCAGCAGCGCGACAGGGGGCGCAGAGACCCAGTACTTC.

The J gene is TRBJ2-3, the V gene TRBV6-6, with 9 nucleotides matching TRBD2. The V and J ends lost 8 bases and 4 bases, in that order; junction bases with no gene match: 10. The CDR3 sequence is 15 residues long. Germline V gene lookup returns CDR1 MNHNY and CDR2 SVGAGI (reference sequence). CDR3: CASSPAGGPADTQYF. The CDR3 DNA reads as TGTGCCAGCTCTCCGGCGGGGGGGCCCGCAGATACGCAGTATTTT.

V and J are TRBV29-1 and TRBJ2-1; 14 bases are a match to TRBD2. Germline CDR1 SQVTM, CDR2 ANQGSEA. The trim removed 1 base at V and 0 bases at J, leaving 5 bases unmatched. The CDR3 runs 18 residues. The chain's CDR3 is CSVEGGTSGGVSYNEQFF. The CDR3 nucleotides read TGCAGCGTTGAAGGGGGGACTAGCGGGGGAGTCTCCTACAATGAGCAGTTCTTC.

The V call is TRBV18, the J call TRBJ1-6, with D unresolved. CDR1 is KGHSH and CDR2 is LQKENI in the germline V gene. Trimming removed 5 bases at V and 3 bases at J, with 11 bases between. This CDR3 comprises 15 residues. Here the CDR3 reads CASSMAGNYNSPLHF. DNA of the CDR3: TGTGCCAGCTCAATGGCGGGGAACTATAATTCACCCCTCCACTTT.

The V call is TRBV19, the J call TRBJ2-7, with D perhaps TRBD1 (6 bases). The ends were cut back, 3 bases at V and 2 bases at J, with 17 bases in the middle. Germline V gene lookup returns CDR1 LNHDA and CDR2 SQIVND (reference sequence). The CDR3 is 16 residues long. CDR3 DNA: TGTGCCAGTAGTATCATCGGCCAGGGGTCCCCCTACGAGCAGTACTTC. Its protein is CASSIIGQGSPYEQYF.

This sequence joins TRBV9 and TRBJ1-1; TRBD1 is a possible D gene (5 bases). CDR1 is SGDLS and CDR2 is YYNGEE in the germline V gene. Deletions cut 5 bases from V and 4 bases from J, with 21 bases between. The CDR3 has 16 amino acids. CDR3 in DNA: TGTGCCAGCAGTCAGAGGGACTGGGGTATTGGCACTGAAGCTTTCTTT. This encodes CASSQRDWGIGTEAFF.

This chain links TRBV6-5 with TRBJ1-2; a weak D match, TRBD1 (5 bases). Germline values: CDR1 MNHEY, CDR2 SVGAGI. The length of the CDR3 is 14 residues. Trimming shortened V by 4 bases and J by 7 bases, and 16 bases separated the two germline ends. The DNA for the CDR3 is TGTGCCAGCAGTTTCACAGGAGCAAGGTTTGGCTACACCTTC. Translated: CASSFTGARFGYTF.

The chain recombines TRBV2 with TRBJ1-6; D unclear. The CDR3 contains 15 residues. The germline CDR1 and CDR2 sequences are SNHLY and FYNNEI. V was trimmed by 8 bases and J by 0 bases, leaving 11 bases between them. This chain's CDR3 is CASFYGGSYNSPLHF. The CDR3 nucleotides read TGTGCCAGCTTTTACGGCGGCTCCTATAATTCACCCCTCCACTTT.

This chain uses TRBV30 with TRBJ1-2; no clear D. Deletions cut 0 bases from V and 5 bases from J, with 7 bases between. This CDR3 region has 12 residues. Germline V gene lookup returns CDR1 GTSNPN and CDR2 SVGIG (reference sequence). The CDR3 here is CAWSVRFYGYTF. For the CDR3, the DNA is TGTGCCTGGAGTGTACGGTTTTATGGCTACACCTTC.

CDR3 region: CASSLPQGKGYEQYF. The CDR3 region has the DNA TGCGCCAGCAGCTTGCCGCAGGGTAAGGGCTACGAGCAGTACTTC. The chain uses TRBV5-1 and TRBJ2-7, with TRBD1 as a possible D gene (5 bases). From germline, CDR1 is SGHRS and CDR2 YFSETQ. V shed 1 base and J shed 3 bases, with 14 bases lying between them. The CDR3 length is 15 residues.

V is TRBV9 and J is TRBJ2-2; 9 bases are shared with TRBD2. Germline-derived CDR1 and CDR2 are SGDLS and YYNGEE. This CDR3 has 16 amino acids. V shed 0 bases and J 7 bases; nucleotides not matched to a gene: 7. The CDR3 reads CASSVGRGGLSGELFF. For the CDR3, the DNA is TGTGCCAGCAGCGTAGGGCGGGGGGGCCTAAGCGGGGAGCTGTTTTTT. The full variable domain, rest sourced from reference TRBV9 and TRBJ2-2, is DSGVTQTPKHLITATGQRVTLRCSPRSGDLSVYWYQQSLDQGLQFLIQYYNGEERAKGNILERFSAQQFPDLHSELNLSSLELGDSALYFCASSVGRGGLSGELFFGEGSRLTVL.

The genes are TRBV12-5 and TRBJ2-1, with D perhaps TRBD1 (5 bases). The V gene lost 5 bases and the J gene lost 11 bases, with 19 bases spanning the gap. From germline, CDR1 is LGHNT and CDR2 FRNRAP. This CDR3 has 14 residues. CDR3 region: CASGGIRFQGQQFF. For the CDR3, the DNA is TGTGCTAGTGGTGGAATCCGCTTCCAGGGTCAGCAGTTCTTC. Full variable domain (missing parts from reference TRBV12-5 and TRBJ2-1): DARVTQTPRHKVTEMGQEVTMRCQPILGHNTVFWYRQTMMQGLELLAYFRNRAPLDDSGMPKDRFSAEMPDATLATLKIQPSEPRDSAVYFCASGGIRFQGQQFFGPGTRLTVL.

The genes are TRBV30 and TRBJ1-3; D gene unclear. The CDR3 runs 15 residues. The V end was cut by 0 bases, the J end by 3 bases, with 12 bases between. The germline gives CDR1 GTSNPN, CDR2 SVGIG (reference sequence). The CDR3 here is CAWSVPGYGGNTIYF. As DNA, the CDR3 is TGTGCCTGGAGTGTACCGGGGTATGGTGGAAACACCATATATTTT.